This T cell receptor (beta chain) was captured by sequencing in a study of blood T cell repertoires in COVID-19. CDR1 is SGDLS and CDR2 is YYNGEE in the germline V gene. With 1 base removed from V and 8 bases from J, the gap between germline ends came to 13 bases. CDR3 length equals 14 residues. Per the authors' pipeline: Reference gene primer amplification gave estimated nucleated cell counts. The repertoire was sequenced with immunoSEQ multiplex PCR; TCRdb's copy has only in-frame clones and lacks some. That table supplies the V and J calls and clone size; D and trimming were determined from the DNA. The table shows under 450,000 clones, with about 89% occurring only once. Membership in each cohort depended on participant-reported clinical history. Recovery among Cohort 3 donors was established by two negative PCRs, clearance, or symptom resolution.

The source is a man younger than 45 who had recovered from COVID-19. The J gene is TRBJ2-1, the V gene TRBV9, with D tentatively TRBD1 (5 bases). The source material was PBMCs or T cells enriched from blood (not recorded which). The CDR3 protein is CASSVFPGADEQFF. As DNA, the CDR3 is TGTGCCAGCAGCGTATTCCCTGGGGCAGATGAGCAGTTCTTC.